The 9 T cell receptor beta chains below all came from one sample that was sequenced in a study of regulatory T cells in long-lasting Graves disease. HTBI primers from iRepertoire and Arm-PCR of CDR3 regions yielded the TCR beta libraries. MiXCR was run by TCRdb on the multiplex PCR reads, yielding one entry per CDR3 protein. This table holds about half a million distinct CDR3 sequences, approximately 23% found once. Time point meaning: persistent/refractory GD, antithyroid drugs over 5 years with positive TRAb. The TCR library was made from RNA extracted from PBMCs. Specimen: peripheral blood mononuclear cells (PBMCs), collected when the disease was refractory, from a patient treated with antithyroid drugs. These receptors all come from a female donor with Graves disease.

This clonotype has just a few counts. This sequence joins TRBV20-1 and TRBJ2-1; D not resolved. CDR3 size: 14 residues. Germline CDR1 DFQATT, CDR2 SNEGSKA (reference sequence). Trimming shortened V by 3 bases and J by 1 base, and 10 bases separated the two germline ends. CDR3 sequence: CSASLLESYNEQFF. CDR3 nucleotide sequence: TGCAGTGCTAGTTTGTTAGAATCCTACAATGAGCAGTTCTTC.

J is TRBJ2-7 and V is TRBV3-2; whether TRBD1, the table's D call, matches the DNA was not checked. TRBV3-2 is tagged as a pseudogene. The CDR3 spans 11 residues. The CDR3 nucleotides are TGTGCCAGGGACAGTTCCTACGAGCAGTACTTC. The encoded protein is CARDSSYEQYF.

This chain joins TRBV7-9 and TRBJ2-5, with 8 bases aligning to TRBD2. Germline CDR1 reads SEHNR; CDR2 reads FQNEAQ (reference sequence). J was trimmed by 7 bases and V by 5 bases; bases with no gene match: 9. This CDR3 spans 14 amino acids. The CDR3 DNA sequence: TGTGCCAGCAGCCCGGGACTAGGGAAGGGGACCCAGTACTTC. Its translation is CASSPGLGKGTQYF.

V usage is TRBV9 and J usage is TRBJ1-6, with TRBD1 matching 7 bases. V shed 4 bases, J shed 0 bases, and the junction held 13 bases outside the gene matches. CDR3 length: 19 amino acids. Germline CDR1 is SGDLS and CDR2 is YYNGEE. CDR3 protein: CASSFRPGTESSYNSPLHF. CDR3 DNA sequence: TGTGCCAGCAGCTTTCGACCCGGGACAGAGAGCTCCTATAATTCACCCCTCCACTTT. The complete variable domain, with remaining parts taken from reference TRBV9 and TRBJ1-6, reads DSGVTQTPKHLITATGQRVTLRCSPRSGDLSVYWYQQSLDQGLQFLIQYYNGEERAKGNILERFSAQQFPDLHSELNLSSLELGDSALYFCASSFRPGTESSYNSPLHFGNGTRLTVT.

This chain connects TRBV7-2 to TRBJ2-3, with D perhaps matching TRBD1 or TRBD2 (6 bases each). CDR1 and CDR2 from the germline V gene are SGHTA and FQGNSA. The length of the CDR3 is 16 residues. Trimming left V 5 bases short and J 2 bases short, with 17 bases between. This CDR3 reads CASSPGARGHTDTQYF. In nucleotides, the CDR3 is TGTGCCAGCAGCCCGGGGGCTCGGGGTCACACAGATACGCAGTATTTT.

This clonotype was recorded a few times. The chain joins TRBV20-1 to TRBJ2-7; 9 nucleotides align to TRBD2. CDR1 and CDR2 from the germline V gene are DFQATT and SNEGSKA (reference sequence). This CDR3 has 15 amino acids. Trimming cost V 0 bases and J 3 bases; bases outside gene matches: 6. CDR3 bases: TGCAGTGCTAGAGATGGGGTAGCGGGGGTCTACGAGCAGTACTTC. It translates to CSARDGVAGVYEQYF.

This rearrangement joins TRBV3-1 to TRBJ2-7; D tentatively fits TRBD1 or TRBD2 (5 bases each). Trimming shortened V by 0 bases and J by 5 bases, and 17 bases separated the two germline ends. Germline V gives CDR1 LGHDT, CDR2 YNNKEL (reference sequence). The CDR3 length is 16 residues. The CDR3 nucleotides are TGTGCCAGCAGCCAAGACCCGGCGAGGGGCTGGGACGAGCAGTACTTC. Its protein product is CASSQDPARGWDEQYF.

J is TRBJ2-7 and V is TRBV25-1; 8 nucleotides line up with TRBD2. V lost 1 base and J lost 1; bases outside the gene matches: 6. The CDR3 runs to 16 residues. From germline, CDR1 is MGHDK and CDR2 SYGVNS. The DNA for the CDR3 is TGTGCCAGCAGTGAATTTATAGCGGGAATTTCCTACGAGCAGTACTTC. Translated, it gives CASSEFIAGISYEQYF.

The V call is TRBV10-3, the J call TRBJ2-7; D is perhaps TRBD2 (6 bases). V gave up 10 bases and J gave up 4 bases, with 14 bases separating them. The CDR3 is 12 amino acids. Germline V gene lookup returns CDR1 ENHRY and CDR2 SYGVKD. As DNA, the CDR3 is TGTGCCACCGGGACTGGGATGTACGAGCAGTACTTC. Protein sequence: CATGTGMYEQYF.